Following are 11 T cell receptor beta chains from one sample sequenced in a study of shared clonotypes between healthy human individuals. The data were produced by immunoSEQ multiplex PCR, yet TCRdb's version contains in-frame clones alone and is incomplete. The sample holds 600,000 to 700,000 clones, more than 70% seen once. The sequenced sample was memory CD4+ T cells sorted from blood. Described subset: CD45RA-negative fraction. These receptors all stem from a woman aged 30 to 39 in good health.

This clone was detected a few times. The chain employs TRBV18 and TRBJ1-4, with unresolved D. Germline V gene lookup returns CDR1 KGHSH and CDR2 LQKENI. This CDR3 is built from 13 residues. V was cut by 2 bases and J by 5 bases, with 6 bases left in between. The CDR3 region is CASSPAENEKLFF. DNA of the CDR3: TGTGCCAGCTCACCAGCAGAGAATGAAAAACTGTTTTTT.

The chain couples TRBV29-1 to TRBJ2-5, with D tentatively TRBD1 or TRBD2 (5 bases each). The germline V gene has CDR1 SQVTM and CDR2 ANQGSEA. The germline V and J ends were trimmed by 1 base and 4 bases, with 16 bases remaining between them. This CDR3 contains 15 residues. The CDR3 spells CSVEGGIGTGETQYF. CDR3 coding DNA: TGCAGCGTTGAAGGGGGGATCGGGACGGGAGAGACCCAGTACTTC.

As regards this clone: Distinct nucleotide sequences in the sample also encode this CDR3. The chain uses TRBV5-1 and TRBJ2-2, with 11 bases lining up with TRBD2. This CDR3 comprises 15 residues. V gave up 2 bases and J gave up 5 bases; unmatched junction bases: 2. Germline CDR1 reads SGHRS; CDR2 reads YFSETQ. CDR3 DNA: TGCGCCAGCAGCTTACTAGCGGGAGATACCGGGGAGCTGTTTTTT. Translation: CASSLLAGDTGELFF.

This clone is a singleton in its sample. This chain uses TRBV5-6 with TRBJ2-7; D is unresolved. V was cut by 4 bases and J by 0 bases, with 5 bases left in between. Germline CDR1 is SGHDT and CDR2 is YYEEEE. This CDR3 is 12 amino acids long. In DNA, the CDR3 is TGTGCCAGCAGCGGGATCTCCTACGAGCAGTACTTC. It is translated as CASSGISYEQYF.

Here the CDR3 reads CASSIWAQETQYF. The CDR3 bases are TGTGCCAGTAGTATATGGGCCCAAGAGACCCAGTACTTC. The chain links TRBV19 to TRBJ2-5, with D hard to call. Germline CDR1 is LNHDA and CDR2 is SQIVND (reference sequence). The CDR3 spans 13 residues. Trimming removed 2 bases from V and 1 base from J, with 5 bases in between.

This clone has a count of ten or more. This same CDR3 is encoded by further DNA sequences in the sample. V and J are TRBV6-6 and TRBJ2-3, with unresolved D. The V gene's germline CDR1 is MNHNY and CDR2 SVGAGI (reference sequence). This CDR3 has 14 residues. The V end was cut by 2 bases, the J end by 0 bases, with 6 bases between. The CDR3 bases are TGTGCCAGCAGTTACGGCAGGAGCACAGATACGCAGTATTTT. The encoded protein is CASSYGRSTDTQYF.

The chain links TRBV7-7 to TRBJ2-7, with D unclear. V lost 0 bases and J lost 0, with 3 bases in between. The CDR3 has 13 amino acids. Per germline, CDR1 SSHAT and CDR2 FNYEAQ (reference sequence). CDR3 DNA: TGTGCCAGCAGCTTAGCCTCCTCCTACGAGCAGTACTTC. Residues: CASSLASSYEQYF.

V is TRBV28 and J is TRBJ2-7, with D tentatively TRBD1 (6 bases). The ends were cut back, 11 bases at V and 2 bases at J, with 13 bases in the middle. Germline CDR1 is MDHEN and CDR2 is SYDVKM. The CDR3 is made up of 12 amino acids. CDR3 protein: CAEGDGTYEQYF. In DNA, the CDR3 is TGTGCCGAGGGGGACGGAACCTACGAGCAGTACTTC.

This clone was detected many times. Other DNA sequences in the sample encode the same CDR3. V is TRBV15 and J is TRBJ1-4, with D perhaps matching TRBD1 (6 bases). Germline V gene data show CDR1 as LNHNV and CDR2 as YYDKDF (reference sequence). V shed 8 bases and J shed 5 bases, with 15 bases lying between them. The CDR3 covers 14 residues. The CDR3 nucleotides read TGTGCCACCGCCAGGGGTCAGGGCAATGAAAAACTGTTTTTT. Translation: CATARGQGNEKLFF.

This clone was recorded many times. The V call is TRBV9, the J call TRBJ1-1, with a tentative D call TRBD1 (5 bases). The CDR3 extends over 13 amino acids. Trimming left V 0 bases short and J 6 bases short, with 9 bases between. Germline V gives CDR1 SGDLS, CDR2 YYNGEE. The CDR3 DNA reads as TGTGCCAGCAGCGTAGGGACAACCGCTGAAGCTTTCTTT. Its translation: CASSVGTTAEAFF.

The chain uses TRBV28 and TRBJ1-2, with a tentative D call TRBD1 (5 bases). In germline, CDR1 is MDHEN, CDR2 SYDVKM. The CDR3 has 13 amino acids. Deletions cut 5 bases from V and 3 bases from J, with 10 bases between. The CDR3, as DNA: TGTGCCAGCAGTCAACAGGATTACTATGGCTACACCTTC. The encoded protein is CASSQQDYYGYTF.